These 20 T cell receptor beta chains originate from one sample sequenced in a study of shared clonotypes between healthy human individuals. Assay used: immunoSEQ multiplex PCR; TCRdb lists only in-frame clones, some missing. The table shows fewer than 350,000 clones, with roughly 84% occurring only once. Sample: memory CD8+ T cells sorted from blood. Noted subset: CD45RO+ cells pooled with CCR7-negative TemRA cells. Receptors were obtained from a man aged 18 to 30 in good health.

The rearrangement uses TRBV18 and TRBJ2-5; 7 positions agree with TRBD1. CDR3 length: 14 residues. V lost 2 bases to trimming and J lost 5 bases; unmatched junction nucleotides: 5. CDR1 is KGHSH, CDR2 LQKENI, per germline. The CDR3 reads CASSPGQDEETQYF. The DNA of the CDR3 is TGTGCCAGCTCACCAGGACAGGACGAGGAGACCCAGTACTTC.

The CDR3 protein is CASRVEPSGYEQYF. As DNA, the CDR3 is TGTGCCAGCAGGGTAGAACCGAGTGGCTACGAGCAGTACTTC. The chain recombines TRBV6-1 with TRBJ2-7, with no clear D. Per germline, CDR1 MNHNS and CDR2 SASEGT. There are 14 residues in the CDR3. V was shortened by 6 bases and J by 3 bases, with 15 bases between the two germline ends.

This chain links TRBV13 with TRBJ2-7; D not resolved. The CDR3 totals 14 residues. In germline, CDR1 is PRHDT, CDR2 FYEKMQ (reference sequence). The V gene lost 5 bases and the J gene lost 5 bases, with 16 bases spanning the gap. CDR3 sequence (DNA): TGTGCCAGCAGCACTCGGTTGTCAGGAAACGAGCAGTACTTC. The encoded protein is CASSTRLSGNEQYF. Looking up the rest from reference TRBV13 and TRBJ2-7 gives the full variable domain: AAGVIQSPRHLIKEKRETATLKCYPIPRHDTVYWYQQGPGQDPQFLISFYEKMQSDKGSIPDRFSAQQFSDYHSELNMSSLELGDSALYFCASSTRLSGNEQYFGPGTRLTVT.

This rearrangement joins TRBV11-3 to TRBJ2-4; maybe TRBD2 (5 bases). V was cut by 5 bases and J by 2 bases, with 10 bases left in between. Per germline, CDR1 SGHNT and CDR2 YENEEA. The CDR3 loop spans 14 amino acids. The CDR3 reads CASSPAGTKNIQYF. CDR3 sequence (DNA): TGTGCCAGCAGCCCAGCCGGGACCAAAAACATTCAGTACTTC. Full variable domain (rest looked up from reference TRBV11-3 and TRBJ2-4): EAGVVQSPRYKIIEKKQPVAFWCNPISGHNTLYWYLQNLGQGPELLIRYENEEAVDDSQLPKDRFSAERLKGVDSTLKIQPAELGDSAVYLCASSPAGTKNIQYFGAGTRLSVL.

This rearrangement joins TRBV5-4 to TRBJ2-7, with 11 positions matching TRBD2. The germline gives CDR1 SGHNT, CDR2 YYREEE (reference sequence). CDR3 size: 14 residues. With 3 bases clipped from V and 3 bases from J, the junction kept 2 bases outside the gene matches. The DNA of the CDR3 is TGTGCCAGCAGCTGGGGACTAGCGGACTACGAGCAGTACTTC. Translation gives CASSWGLADYEQYF.

The V gene is TRBV2, the J gene TRBJ2-2, with a possible D match to TRBD1 (5 bases). The CDR3 runs 17 residues. The V gene's germline CDR1 is SNHLY and CDR2 FYNNEI. V was clipped by 5 bases and J by 5 bases, with 21 bases between them. CDR3 residues: CASSIIDPGWVTGELFF. The CDR3 DNA follows: TGTGCCAGCAGTATAATTGACCCAGGGTGGGTTACCGGGGAGCTGTTTTTT.

The V and J genes are TRBV5-1 and TRBJ1-3; 9 bases match TRBD1. There are 19 residues in the CDR3. V dropped 0 bases and J dropped 0; count of bases not matched to a gene: 10. Germline V gives CDR1 SGHRS, CDR2 YFSETQ. CDR3 bases: TGCGCCAGCAGCTTGGAACAGGGGGCACGATTCCTCTCTGGAAACACCATATATTTT. It translates to CASSLEQGARFLSGNTIYF.

The chain uses TRBV5-1 and TRBJ1-1; D unclear. V was trimmed by 0 bases and J by 14 bases, leaving 17 bases between them. Per germline, CDR1 SGHRS and CDR2 YFSETQ. This CDR3 contains 13 residues. In DNA, the CDR3 is TGCGCCAGCAGCTTGGGGACGGGCCTAGATAAATTCTTT. Residues: CASSLGTGLDKFF.

The chain couples TRBV28 to TRBJ2-3, with no clear D. CDR1 and CDR2 (germline): MDHEN, SYDVKM. Trimming left V 4 bases short and J 1 base short, with 6 bases between. This CDR3 has 13 residues. The CDR3 loop reads CASSSQGTDTQYF. CDR3 sequence (DNA): TGTGCCAGCAGTTCGCAGGGCACAGATACGCAGTATTTT.

The chain employs TRBV6-5 and TRBJ2-2, with D maybe TRBD1 (6 bases). In germline, CDR1 is MNHEY, CDR2 SVGAGI. The CDR3 is 15 amino acids. Trimming took off 4 bases at V and 3 bases at J, with 12 bases between the two ends. CDR3 DNA: TGTGCCAGCAGTTTAGGGGGTGGGGACACCGGGGAGCTGTTTTTT. Amino acid sequence: CASSLGGGDTGELFF.

This chain uses TRBV27 with TRBJ2-3, with no clear D. V was shortened by 8 bases and J by 6 bases, with 3 bases between the two germline ends. Per germline, CDR1 MNHEY and CDR2 SMNVEV (reference sequence). This CDR3 contains 9 residues. This CDR3 is CASRDTQYF. The DNA of the CDR3 is TGTGCCAGCCGTGATACGCAGTATTTT.

This chain joins TRBV29-1 and TRBJ1-1; D not certain. This CDR3 has 12 residues. Trimming stripped 7 bases from V and 1 base from J, with 10 bases between. CDR1 SQVTM and CDR2 ANQGSEA come from the germline V gene. The CDR3 nucleotides are TGCAGCGCCGCCTTGAGGAACACTGAAGCTTTCTTT. This translates into CSAALRNTEAFF.

This sequence joins TRBV5-1 and TRBJ2-4; D gene ambiguous. Looked up from germline, CDR1 is SGHRS and CDR2 is YFSETQ. The CDR3 is 15 residues long. Trimming cost V 2 bases and J 0 bases, with 9 bases left between them. The CDR3 nucleotides read TGCGCCAGCAGCTTAGGGTGGCTAGCCAAAAACATTCAGTACTTC. This sequence encodes CASSLGWLAKNIQYF.

The chain couples TRBV27 to TRBJ1-2; D gene ambiguous. The germline V and J ends were trimmed by 0 bases and 8 bases, with 10 bases remaining between them. This CDR3 has 13 amino acids. Germline V gene data show CDR1 as MNHEY and CDR2 as SMNVEV (reference sequence). The CDR3 DNA reads as TGTGCCAGCAGTTTATCGCAGGACGGCGGCTACACCTTC. Protein sequence: CASSLSQDGGYTF.

The V and J genes are TRBV29-1 and TRBJ1-1; 8 nucleotides line up with TRBD1. The CDR3 length is 12 residues. The trim removed 5 bases at V and 3 bases at J, leaving 2 bases unmatched. Per germline, CDR1 SQVTM and CDR2 ANQGSEA. The CDR3 sequence is CSVTGGYTEAFF. The CDR3 bases are TGCAGCGTTACAGGGGGGTACACTGAAGCTTTCTTT.

This chain uses TRBV11-3 with TRBJ1-2; no reliable D call. Per germline, CDR1 SGHNT and CDR2 YENEEA. Trimming cost V 4 bases and J 4 bases, with 10 bases left between them. The CDR3 runs to 13 residues. CDR3: CASSSGRSYGYTF. The CDR3 DNA sequence: TGTGCCAGCAGCTCCGGACGCAGCTATGGCTACACCTTC. The variable domain in full, completed from reference TRBV11-3 and TRBJ1-2, reads EAGVVQSPRYKIIEKKQPVAFWCNPISGHNTLYWYLQNLGQGPELLIRYENEEAVDDSQLPKDRFSAERLKGVDSTLKIQPAELGDSAVYLCASSSGRSYGYTFGSGTRLTVV.

This sequence joins TRBV6-5 and TRBJ1-2; 7 nucleotides line up with TRBD1. The V gene end was trimmed by 7 bases and the J gene end by 4 bases; junction bases not matched to a gene: 9. The CDR3 has 14 residues. Looked up from germline, CDR1 is MNHEY and CDR2 is SVGAGI. Here the CDR3 DNA reads TGTGCCAGCAAAGAAACCGGGACAGTCTATGGCTACACCTTC. It codes for CASKETGTVYGYTF.

The gene calls are TRBV7-9 and TRBJ2-3; 7 positions match TRBD1. The CDR3 sequence is 16 residues long. Trimming took 4 bases from V and 4 from J; bases not matched to a gene: 11. CDR1 is SEHNR and CDR2 is FQNEAQ in the germline V gene (reference sequence). CDR3 sequence reads: CASSSPTGSVSDTQYF. Written as DNA, the CDR3 is TGTGCCAGCAGCTCCCCGACAGGGTCAGTCTCAGATACGCAGTATTTT.

V and J are TRBV19 and TRBJ2-1, with 9 bases lining up with TRBD2. Trimming at V came to 5 bases and at J to 0 bases, leaving 2 bases not matched to a gene. Germline V CDR1 and CDR2: LNHDA, SQIVND (reference sequence). The CDR3 has 15 residues. CDR3 region: CASSLAGSSYNEQFF. The CDR3 DNA sequence: TGTGCCAGTAGTCTAGCGGGGAGCTCCTACAATGAGCAGTTCTTC.

The CDR3 nucleotides are TGTGCCAGCAGTGAAGCGGTAAATGGGGGGCCCCAGCATTTT. Amino acid sequence: CASSEAVNGGPQHF. This rearrangement joins TRBV2 to TRBJ1-5, with D possibly matching TRBD1 (5 bases). CDR1 and CDR2 (germline): SNHLY, FYNNEI. The CDR3 contains 14 residues. Trimming left V 0 bases short and J 9 bases short, with 12 bases between.